This TCR beta chain was sequenced for a study of T-cell memory formation after mild COVID-19. Study-level results: Memory from before infection featured some responding clones, which suggests cross-reactive memory joined.

One entry per CDR3 protein results from TCRdb running MiXCR on the 5' RACE reads. The sample consists of just over 150,000 distinct CDR3 sequences, 31% of them appearing once. The germline V gene encodes CDR1 MNHNS and CDR2 SASEGT. Trimming stripped 5 bases from V and 5 bases from J, with 9 bases between. The CDR3 runs 12 residues. In regard to this clonotype: The antigen remains undetermined.

The sequenced material came from PBMCs or a T cell subset sorted from them (not recorded which). This chain connects TRBV6-1 to TRBJ1-1; D call uncertain. The TCR sequence derives from an adult woman who had mild COVID-19 (a few samples of this study predate the infection). Cell type and time point are not known. The CDR3 nucleotides read TGTGCCAGCAGTAAGGGTCAGACTGAAGCTTTCTTT. Protein sequence: CASSKGQTEAFF.